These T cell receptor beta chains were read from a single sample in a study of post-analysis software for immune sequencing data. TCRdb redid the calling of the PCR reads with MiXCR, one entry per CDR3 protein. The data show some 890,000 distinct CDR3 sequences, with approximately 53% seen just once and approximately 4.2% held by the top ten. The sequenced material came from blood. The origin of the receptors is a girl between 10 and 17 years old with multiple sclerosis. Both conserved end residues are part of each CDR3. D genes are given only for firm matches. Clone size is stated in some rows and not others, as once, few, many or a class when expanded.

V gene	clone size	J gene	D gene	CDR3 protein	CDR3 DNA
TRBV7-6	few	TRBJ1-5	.	CASSLWRDNQPQHF	TGTGCCAGCAGCCTCTGGAGAGACAATCAGCCCCAGCATTTT
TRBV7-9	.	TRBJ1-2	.	CASSIHSAGLYGYTF	TGTGCCAGCAGCATCCACTCGGCGGGGCTCTATGGCTACACCTTC
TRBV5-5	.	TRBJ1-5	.	CASSVSVGLNQPQHF	TGTGCCAGCAGCGTCAGCGTGGGTCTGAATCAGCCCCAGCATTTT
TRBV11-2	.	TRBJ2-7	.	CASSFRTEWSYEQYF	TGTGCCAGCAGCTTTCGGACAGAATGGAGCTACGAGCAGTACTTC
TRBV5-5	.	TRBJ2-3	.	CASSLAAPISTDTQYF	TGTGCCAGCAGCTTGGCGGCTCCAATAAGCACAGATACGCAGTATTTT
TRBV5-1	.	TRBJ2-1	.	CASSRLLGESSYNEQFF	TGCGCCAGCAGCAGGCTCCTGGGGGAGAGCTCCTACAATGAGCAGTTCTTC
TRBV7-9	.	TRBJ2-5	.	CASSYLANQETQYF	TGTGCCAGCAGCTATCTAGCGAACCAAGAGACCCAGTACTTC
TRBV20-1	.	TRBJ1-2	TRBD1	CSARATGGRHNYGYTF	TGCAGTGCTAGGGCGACAGGGGGCAGGCATAATTATGGCTACACCTTC
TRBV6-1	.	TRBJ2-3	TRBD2	CASSERGSSGHTDTQYF	TGTGCCAGCAGTGAACGCGGGTCTAGCGGGCATACAGATACGCAGTATTTT
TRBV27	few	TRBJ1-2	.	CASSLAPGYGYTF	TGTGCCAGCAGTTTAGCCCCGGGGTATGGCTACACCTTC
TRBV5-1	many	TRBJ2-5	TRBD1	CASSPGQGETQYF	TGTGCCAGCAGCCCGGGACAGGGGGAGACCCAGTACTTC
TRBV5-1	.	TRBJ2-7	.	CASSLVGPPSISGQYF	TGCGCCAGCAGCTTGGTCGGTCCCCCATCTATAAGTGGGCAGTACTTC
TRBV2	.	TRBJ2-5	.	CATLQLDQETQYF	TGTGCCACCCTTCAGCTAGACCAAGAGACCCAGTACTTC
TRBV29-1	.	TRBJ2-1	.	CSGFSYNEQSF	TGCAGCGGCTTCTCCTACAATGAGCAGTCCTTC
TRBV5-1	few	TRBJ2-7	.	CASSLDSQPFLHEQYF	TGCGCCAGCAGCTTGGATTCACAGCCCTTTCTCCACGAGCAGTACTTC
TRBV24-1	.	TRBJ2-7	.	CATSDPPGRRPSYEQYF	TGTGCCACCAGTGATCCTCCGGGACGTCGACCATCCTACGAGCAGTACTTC
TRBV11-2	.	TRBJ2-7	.	CASSLGALGAASLSYEQYF	TGTGCCAGCAGCTTAGGCGCACTGGGGGCGGCATCATTGTCCTACGAGCAGTACTTC
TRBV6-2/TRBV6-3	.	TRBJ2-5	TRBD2	CASSNYLSSGSLETQYF	TGTGCCAGCAGTAATTACCTCTCTAGCGGGAGCTTGGAGACCCAGTACTTC
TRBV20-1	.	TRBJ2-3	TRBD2	CSAEAGGVADTQYF	TGCAGTGCTGAAGCGGGGGGGGTGGCAGATACGCAGTATTTT
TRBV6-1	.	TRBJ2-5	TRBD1	CASRRQGAVQETQYF	TGTGCCAGCAGGAGACAGGGGGCTGTGCAAGAGACCCAGTACTTC
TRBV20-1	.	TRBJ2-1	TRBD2	CSASRSGRADEQFF	TGCAGTGCTAGTCGGAGCGGGAGGGCCGATGAGCAGTTCTTC
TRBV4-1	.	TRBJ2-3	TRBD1	CASSQGWDRVSDTQYF	TGCGCCAGCAGCCAAGGCTGGGACAGGGTGTCGGATACGCAGTATTTT
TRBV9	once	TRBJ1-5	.	CASSVDSRQPQHF	TGTGCTAGCAGCGTAGATAGCCGCCAGCCCCAGCATTTT
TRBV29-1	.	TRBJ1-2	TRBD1	CSARGQGGYGYTF	TGCAGCGCCCGGGGACAGGGCGGTTATGGCTACACCTTC
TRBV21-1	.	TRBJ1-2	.	CASSPEGAYYGYTF	TGTGCCAGCAGCCCAGAGGGGGCGTACTATGGCTACACCTTC
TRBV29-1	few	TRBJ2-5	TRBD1	CSAWTGGSIQTQYF	TGCAGCGCATGGACAGGGGGCTCCATTCAGACCCAGTACTTC
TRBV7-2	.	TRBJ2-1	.	CASSSSASWNEQFF	TGTGCCAGCAGCTCCTCGGCTAGTTGGAATGAGCAGTTCTTC